The present entry profiles one TCR beta chain with its context. What antigen it recognizes has not been identified. No base qualities exist here, and no much larger clone lies one base off it. The cohort comprised around 700 healthy bone marrow donors. At the time of sampling, every cohort member was nominally healthy, though immune exposures that went unrecorded were likely present. The donor was CMV seropositive and was included in the group of approximately 300 seropositive cohort members. Each donor provided a peripheral blood sample, and peripheral blood mononuclear cells were used for TCR beta sequencing. Genomic DNA extraction from the blood cell samples was performed with the Qiagen DNeasy Blood Extraction Kit. This sample was included in a study of cytomegalovirus exposure and HLA in healthy donors (dated by TCRdb to 2016 to 2017). In the study overall: According to an earlier analysis of a few hundred of the donors, some 180 million T cells yielded 90 million to 140 million unique TCR beta sequences and about 300 Gb of sequence data. An early release covering roughly 640 HLA-typed donors comprised roughly 300 gigabases of sequencing data and around 80 million unique TCR sequences. The genetic ancestry cluster associated with self-reported Caucasian donors included over 80% of the approximately 430 genotyped donors. The aim of the study was to test whether cataloging public T cell receptors could identify signatures of past pathogen exposure. The study used immunosequencing to profile the T cell repertoires of 670 or so subjects and linked those repertoires to cytomegalovirus serostatus. In addition to the first cohort of 666 subjects, a separate validation cohort of under 150 different subjects was used. To predict cytomegalovirus infection status, the study combined high-throughput TCR immunosequencing, statistical association of individual TCRs with disease status, and machine learning. In a later analysis, previously published TCR beta repertoires from 550 to 750 donors were re-analyzed and high-resolution HLA genotyping was added so that TCR occurrence patterns could be studied. Rather than using new phenotypic data, the later analysis identified candidate immune exposures from TCR beta sequences and from how often those sequences occurred across donors. To decide whether each TCR beta V gene segment behaved as functional or pseudogenic, an earlier analysis of some 570 of the donors relied on high-throughput TCR beta sequencing. Donor age, sex, ethnicity and CMV serostatus were collected together with the repertoire data. Genome-wide SNP genotypes for about 55% of the 666 donors were used in a later genetic analysis, which treated that subset as a discovery cohort. Every discovery cohort repertoire had been produced on one sequencing platform. HLA typing included class I and class II loci at four-digit resolution. The number of typed donors differed by locus: about 629-630 for A, B, C, DRB1 and DQB1; about 520 for DQA1; approximately 600 for DPA1; and some 470 for DPB1. A few DR-DQ haplotypes were treated as single units for association and clustering because of strong linkage in the cohort. Across 398 genotyped donors of the cohort, an average of roughly 250,000 unique TCR beta nucleotide sequences per donor were sequenced, and 15% to 20% of those sequences were non-productive.

Study-level results and caveats: The only immune exposure information available for the cohort was CMV serostatus. A further reported finding was that TCR beta sequences accurately predicted the HLA-A and HLA-B alleles for most subjects in the first cohort. Specific HLA alleles were associated with 16,951 TCR beta sequences at a false discovery rate of 0.05 in a later analysis. When HLA alleles, especially DR and DQ, strongly co-occurred, TCR associations were difficult to assign to individual alleles. A cluster of highly shared sequence variants was judged likely to represent a technical artifact of the sequencing pipeline. HLA typing was unavailable for some donors at each locus, so association tests used only the typed subset. The authors suggested that the approach could potentially be generalized to other disease states and immunological phenotypes. Because counts were too low, more than 15 rarely observed V segments, including chromosome 9 orphons, were left out of the earlier analysis of approximately 500 of the donors. Several of the top co-occurrence clusters appeared to be linked to parvovirus B19, influenza, CMV and Epstein-Barr virus, according to a later analysis. Broadly in line with IMGT annotations, most TCR beta V segments showed up in productive rearrangements about 87% or about 30% of the time in an earlier analysis of around 550 of the donors. The classifier was reported to diagnose cytomegalovirus status with high specificity and sensitivity in both the original cohort and the validation cohort. Correlated functional status among segregating V segments might be attributable to linkage disequilibrium, but an unknown experimental factor could not be ruled out. According to a later analysis, TCR association rates differed among HLA loci, with DRB1 alleles showing the most associated TCRs and HLA-C alleles showing the fewest. The study gave a list of under 200 TCR beta chains associated with cytomegalovirus. A few of the identified cytomegalovirus-associated TCR beta chains were confirmed in vitro to be specific for cytomegalovirus antigens. Most TCR sequences were observed very rarely across donors, whereas some public TCRs were present in many individuals. In a later genetic analysis, a missense DCLRE1C variant was associated with V-gene and J-gene trimming of TCR beta chains, and the association was replicated in an independent cohort. Presence/absence analyses assumed roughly uniform sequencing depth across donors, an assumption that may not hold. Because the 87-base-pair reads could not distinguish some IMGT-functional V segments, including TRBV6-2 and TRBV6-3, those segments were excluded. In a later analysis, most CMV-associated TCR beta chains were found to appear HLA-restricted, with HLA associations seemingly driven largely by CMV exposure. According to a later genetic analysis, donors in an Asian-associated ancestry cluster had fewer N-insertions in productive TCRs than the roughly 670-donor mean. Only TCR beta chains were sequenced in this cohort, and the absence of alpha or paired-chain data limited detectable features. In a later analysis, HLA-associated TCR beta chains showed more clonal expansion and lower generation probabilities than non-associated chains that were equally common.

Library creation used the immunoSEQ multiplex PCR assay. A mixture of 60 forward primers for TCR Vbeta segments and 13 reverse primers for TCR Jbeta segments was used in the multiplex PCR. The CDR3 region of rearranged TCR beta genes was amplified from genomic DNA with a multiplex PCR assay. The Illumina HiSeq System was used to sequence the amplified TCR beta libraries as 87-base-pair reads. Concerning the study's data processing: A later analysis counted approximately 84 million unique TCR beta chains across the roughly 700 repertoires, and around 9.9 million of these chains were shared by at least two donors. Raw reads were error-corrected and collapsed into unique sequences by a nearest-neighbor algorithm in which closely related sequences were merged to remove PCR and sequencing errors. CDR3 sequences were aligned to IMGT reference sequences to assign V, D and J gene segments. For a sequence to be retained, a match of at least six nucleotides to both a V gene segment and a J gene segment was required. Rearrangements were called productive when the CDR3 lacked stop codons and stayed in frame with V and J; all others were non-productive. Following IMGT convention, CDR3 was defined as the stretch from the second conserved V-encoded cysteine up to the conserved J-encoded phenylalanine. Sequences without an unambiguous match to a single V gene segment were excluded from the earlier analysis of several hundred of the donors. An earlier analysis of some 500 of the donors classified V segments as functional when productive rearrangements were above 56.7% and as segregating when the standard deviation between donors was above 5%. A statistical classification framework was built for diagnosing cytomegalovirus status from the catalog of TCR beta chain sequences. V and J gene assignment, in a later analysis, came from comparing TCR nucleotide sequences with IMGT/GENE-DB human TR gene sequences. Using the TCRdist pipeline, a later analysis assigned CDR3 sequences along with most-parsimonious VDJ recombination scenarios. In a later analysis, each TCR beta chain was defined by its CDR3 amino acid sequence together with its V-gene family, and reads without a unique V-gene family were excluded. A later analysis removed 592 highly shared, low-generation-probability nucleotide sequences to deal with suspected cross-contamination and a sequencing artifact. A later analysis calculated a clonal expansion index for each public chain from normalized within-repertoire ranks of inferred template counts. A later analysis computed generation probabilities with a VDJ recombination model fitted to out-of-frame rearrangements, and checked the results against IGoR. Hypergeometric tests were used in a later analysis to score TCR-TCR, TCR-HLA and TCR-CMV co-occurrence, with a repertoire-size bias correction applied to the TCR pairs. To estimate false discovery rates, a later analysis permuted the HLA or CMV assignments 20 times. In a later analysis, co-occurring TCRs were grouped using DBSCAN, with TCRdist sequence similarity added in when clustering inside HLA-allele-positive subsets. For co-occurrence clustering, repertoires with fewer than 30,000 or more than 120,000 public chains were excluded, along with five repertoires with anomalous nucleotide sharing. TCRdb took this table from immuneACCESS and kept in-frame rearrangements with V and J called. Such tables lack part of the clones; where checked against another copy, unresolved V genes explain under half of the gap, and the rest is unexplained. V and J calls and clone size are copied from that table; D and trimming were computed from the DNA. The sample has 160,000 or so clones on record, roughly 80% of them singletons. The top ten constitute roughly 4.9% of the sample.

Based on the germline V gene, the CDR1 and CDR2 sequences are SGHTA and FQGNSA. Between the V and J ends, shortened by 0 bases and 2 bases respectively, the junction contains 10 bases. The CDR3 sequence holds 15 residues, the cysteine and phenylalanine included. CDR3 DNA only is kept here, 45 bases in frame from base 1. Recombination connected TRBV7-2 to TRBJ2-5; TRBD1 is possibly the D segment (6 matching bases). The source of this sequence is a woman between 18 and 29 years old in good health and CMV-seropositive. The sequenced sample consisted of PBMCs. The sequenced DNA is TGTGCCAGCAGCTTAGCCGGACAGAAACAAGAGACCCAGTACTTC. Translation gives CASSLAGQKQETQYF.